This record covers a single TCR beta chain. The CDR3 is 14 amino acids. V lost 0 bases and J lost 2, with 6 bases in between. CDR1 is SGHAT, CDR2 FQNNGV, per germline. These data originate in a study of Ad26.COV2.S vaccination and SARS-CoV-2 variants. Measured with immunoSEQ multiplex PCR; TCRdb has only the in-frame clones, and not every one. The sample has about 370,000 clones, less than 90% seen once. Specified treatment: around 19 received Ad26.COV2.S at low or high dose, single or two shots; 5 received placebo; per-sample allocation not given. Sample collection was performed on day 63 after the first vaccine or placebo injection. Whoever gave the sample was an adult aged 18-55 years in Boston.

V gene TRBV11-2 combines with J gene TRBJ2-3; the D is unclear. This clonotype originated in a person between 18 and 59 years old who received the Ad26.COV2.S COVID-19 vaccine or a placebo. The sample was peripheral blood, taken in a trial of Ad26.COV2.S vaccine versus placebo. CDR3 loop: CASSLEVLTDTQYF. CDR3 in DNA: TGTGCCAGCAGCTTAGAGGTTCTCACAGATACGCAGTATTTT. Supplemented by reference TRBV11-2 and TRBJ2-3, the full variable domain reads EAGVAQSPRYKIIEKRQSVAFWCNPISGHATLYWYQQILGQGPKLLIQFQNNGVVDDSQLPKDRFSAERLKGVDSTLKIQPAKLEDSAVYLCASSLEVLTDTQYFGPGTRLTVL.